This note documents a single T cell receptor (beta chain) sequence. Its specific antigen is unknown. Qualities for individual bases were not recorded, and no much larger clone is one base off. This sample stems from a study of PD-1 blockade in classical Hodgkin lymphoma (dated by TCRdb to about 2020). At the level of the whole study: Nivolumab dosing was 3 mg/kg intravenously every 2 weeks, continuing until either disease progression or unacceptable toxicity. To define a peripheral blood immune signature of response to PD-1 blockade in classical Hodgkin lymphoma, the study combined TCR beta sequencing with CyTOF.

The time point label of this sample denotes: cycle 2 day 1 (C2D1) of nivolumab. Every trial patient had relapsed following autologous stem cell transplantation, and prior brentuximab vedotin exposure was what differed among cohorts A, B and C. The trial cohort included 55 to 60 patients with relapsed/refractory classical Hodgkin lymphoma, and each patient had a best overall response of complete response, partial response or progressive disease. Single-agent nivolumab was administered to trial patients in the multi-cohort phase II CheckMate 205 trial. An independent review committee assessed best overall response by applying the 2007 International Working Group response criteria. Trial PBMCs were collected just before the start of nivolumab (C1D1) and during therapy at cycle 2 day 1 and cycle 4 day 1. Peripheral blood was collected in 8 mL Vacutainer Cell Preparation Tubes, from which PBMCs were isolated by centrifugation and then cryopreserved.

Overall study results and their limits: Newly diagnosed patients were reported to have lower baseline TCR diversity than healthy donors, and relapsed/refractory patients were reported to have lower baseline TCR diversity still. A significant rise by C4D1 was seen in CD4+ but not CD8+ TCR diversity (p=0.0027 vs p=0.16), with the rise being most apparent in complete responders (p=0.02). Among trial patients, those achieving complete response had baseline diversity similar to that of newly diagnosed patients, while diversity was significantly lower in partial responders and progressors. Lower diversity was seen in patients whose nivolumab began less than 1 year after ASCT, and these patients were left out of later analyses so that immune reconstitution would not confound the results. The study covered only a single clinical trial cohort, and the causes of the repertoire differences, possibly disease activity or prior therapy, were still not defined.

Genomic DNA was isolated using the Qiagen DNeasy kit from unsorted PBMCs as well as from negatively selected CD4+ and CD8+ fractions. TCR beta CDR3 regions were subjected to amplification by immunoSEQ multiplex PCR with primers that anneal to V and J segments. A synthetic immune receptor repertoire was used to minimize amplification bias, and any residual bias was removed computationally once sequencing was done. On the study's bioinformatics: Custom Python scripts were used to quantify repertoire diversity as the Shannon entropy index. Unsorted, CD4+ and CD8+ repertoires were analyzed separately, except for combined analyses in which CD4+ and CD8+ sequences were merged in silico. A clone counted as expanded when the clone's frequency after treatment rose at least 2-fold relative to C1D1, and clones undetected at baseline were given a pseudocount of 0.5. Singleton clones were defined as clones with 0 or 1 copy at C1D1, and non-singleton clones were defined as clones with 2 or more copies. Clones expanded in unsorted samples were labelled as CD4+, CD8+ or unknown by matching protein sequences in sorted samples from the same patient. Diversity changes from C1D1 to C4D1 were tested in paired samples using Wilcoxon tests. Imported from immuneACCESS, the table was reduced by TCRdb to in-frame sequences with V and J called. These copies leave out some clones; in studies compared against another copy, an unresolved V gene accounts for under half, and the cause of the remainder is not known. That table gives V, J and clone size, and the DNA gave D and trimming. The sample includes 50,000 to 65,000 clones, with about 91% observed a single time. Under 11% of the sample is in the top ten clones.

Per the germline V gene (reference sequence), LNHDA is the CDR1 and SQIVND is the CDR2. V loses 5 bases of germline sequence and J loses 5 bases, and the interval between the two ends is 12 bases. The CDR3 starts with the cysteine, ends with the phenylalanine, and has 13 residues. Of all the DNA, just the CDR3 is kept, 39 bases in frame from base 1. The rearranged chain carries TRBV19 and TRBJ2-5, with a weak D call of TRBD2 (5 bases match). The TCR originated in a human donor with classical Hodgkin lymphoma. Sequenced material: peripheral blood mononuclear cells (PBMCs), taken before the second cycle of nivolumab. In nucleotide form, the sequence is TGTGCCAGTAGTTTGCTAGCATGGGAGACCCAGTACTTC. It is translated as CASSLLAWETQYF.